The source of this TCR beta chain is a study of identical twins. Germline V CDR1 and CDR2: SEHNR, FQNEAQ (reference sequence). The CDR3 runs to 12 residues. Trimming stripped 7 bases from V and 2 bases from J, with 6 bases between. The sample holds a few counts of this clonotype. TCRdb processed the 5' RACE reads anew with MiXCR; each CDR3 protein has one entry. The table shows more than 400,000 distinct CDR3 sequences, with about 15% occurring only once. These same records also appear under a second study, on yellow fever vaccine responses in identical twins.

The sequenced sample consisted of CD4+ T cells sorted from blood. V and J are TRBV7-9 and TRBJ1-5; D call uncertain. The sequence was collected from a woman younger than 30 in good health. CDR3 bases: TGTGCCAGCATCGACCGCAATCAGCCCCAGCATTTT. Its protein product is CASIDRNQPQHF.